Following are 26 T cell receptor beta chains from one sample sequenced in a study of T cells in Graves' hyperthyroidism and ophthalmopathy (dated by TCRdb to about 2019). Library method: multiplex PCR. TCRdb shows the sequencer as Illumina HiSeq 2000. The TCR beta CDR3 regions were amplified from RNA transcripts. The first round of RT-PCR for the TCR CDR3 was performed with the HTBI primer set and the Qiagen OneStep RT-PCR kit. Starting from the raw public reads, TCRdb applied fastp trimming at Q25, assembled clones with MiXCR and retained in-frame beta chains. Rows with one shared CDR3 protein collapse into an entry with the most common genes and DNA. The sample has 300,000 to 400,000 distinct CDR3 sequences on record, 21% of them singletons. Jointly, the top ten make up about 50% of the sample. Sequencing used blood. The source of these receptors is a woman between 45 and 65 years old with Graves' hyperthyroidism.

This chain uses TRBV19 with TRBJ2-1; the D gene is possibly TRBD2 (6 bases). Trimming shortened V by 5 bases and J by 8 bases, and 19 bases separated the two germline ends. This CDR3 has 15 amino acids. In germline, CDR1 is LNHDA, CDR2 SQIVND (reference sequence). As DNA, the CDR3 is TGTGCCAGTAGTGGCTCCGGCGGATGGGAGGATGAGCAGTTCTTC. Amino acid sequence: CASSGSGGWEDEQFF. The variable domain in full, completed from reference TRBV19 and TRBJ2-1, reads DGGITQSPKYLFRKEGQNVTLSCEQNLNHDAMYWYRQDPGQGLRLIYYSQIVNDFQKGDIAEGYSVSREKKESFPLTVTSAQKNPTAFYLCASSGSGGWEDEQFFGPGTRLTVL.

The gene calls are TRBV10-3 and TRBJ2-1; TRBD2 matches at 8 bases. The CDR3 contains 15 residues. CDR1 and CDR2 (germline): ENHRY, SYGVKD. Losses at the gene ends were 3 bases for V and 6 bases for J; bases not matched to a gene: 7. CDR3 region: CAISDSSGSLNEQFF. Here the CDR3 DNA reads TGTGCCATCAGTGACTCCAGCGGGAGTCTCAATGAGCAGTTCTTC.

This clonotype was seen at least ten times. This chain joins TRBV6-5 and TRBJ2-5; D possibly corresponds to TRBD1 (6 bases). The CDR3 has 15 residues. V gave up 4 bases and J gave up 5 bases, with 17 bases separating them. Germline V lookup: CDR1 MNHEY, CDR2 SVGAGI. For the CDR3, the DNA is TGTGCCAGCAGTTTGGGTTCTGGGGGCAGTGAGACCCAGTACTTC. Its translation: CASSLGSGGSETQYF.

There are a few counts of this clonotype. The rearrangement uses TRBV20-1 and TRBJ2-1, with D maybe TRBD2 (6 bases). Germline loops: CDR1 DFQATT, CDR2 SNEGSKA (reference sequence). The CDR3 covers 13 residues. V lost 3 bases, J lost 7 bases, and 13 bases lay in between. The CDR3 sequence: CSARSTSLNEQFF. The DNA of the CDR3 is TGCAGTGCTAGGTCGACTAGTTTAAATGAGCAGTTCTTC.

This clonotype was recorded many times. The chain employs TRBV18 and TRBJ2-7, with 7 bases fitting TRBD1. CDR3 length: 15 residues. The germline V gene encodes CDR1 KGHSH and CDR2 LQKENI. V lost 3 bases and J lost 5; bases outside the gene matches: 10. CDR3 amino acids: CASSPSTGLGDEQYF. DNA for the CDR3: TGTGCCAGCTCACCGTCGACAGGGCTGGGGGACGAGCAGTACTTC.

The rearrangement uses TRBV27 and TRBJ1-2, with D perhaps TRBD1 (6 bases). The CDR3 consists of 18 residues. In germline, CDR1 is MNHEY, CDR2 SMNVEV (reference sequence). Trimming pared 7 bases from V and 3 bases from J, leaving 27 bases between. The CDR3 DNA follows: TGTGCCAGCACCAGACAGCGCGGGGGCGCGTATTCCTACTATGGCTACACCTTC. Residues: CASTRQRGGAYSYYGYTF.

This clonotype was detected ten times or more. The rearrangement uses TRBV2 and TRBJ2-3; possible D gene TRBD2, 5 bases. The CDR3 consists of 13 residues. CDR1 is SNHLY, CDR2 FYNNEI, per germline. V was pared by 1 base and J by 6 bases, with 8 bases between. The CDR3 here is CASSEGASDTQYF. Written as DNA, the CDR3 is TGTGCCAGCAGTGAAGGGGCTAGCGATACGCAGTATTTT. The whole variable domain, filled in from reference TRBV2 and TRBJ2-3, reads EPEVTQTPSHQVTQMGQEVILRCVPISNHLYFYWYRQILGQKVEFLVSFYNNEISEKSEIFDDQFSVERPDGSNFTLKIRSTKLEDSAMYFCASSEGASDTQYFGPGTRLTVL.

The V gene is TRBV11-3, the J gene TRBJ2-1; TRBD1 is a possible D gene (5 bases). Per germline, CDR1 SGHNT and CDR2 YENEEA. Between the trimmed V and J ends, which lost 5 bases and 10 bases, there was a span of 15 bases. The CDR3 contains 13 residues. The CDR3 region has the DNA TGTGCCAGCAGCCCTAGTAGGCAGGGCGAGCAGTTCTTC. Translation: CASSPSRQGEQFF.

This clonotype was seen many times. V is TRBV28 and J is TRBJ2-1; D gene uncertain. Per the germline V gene, CDR1 is MDHEN and CDR2 is SYDVKM. CDR3 size: 13 residues. Trimming pared 2 bases from V and 6 bases from J, leaving 8 bases between. CDR3 amino acids: CASSLLGRNEQFF. Written as DNA, the CDR3 is TGTGCCAGCAGTTTACTAGGCCGCAATGAGCAGTTCTTC.

A few counts support this clonotype. The chain employs TRBV27 and TRBJ1-5; TRBD1 might be the D (5 bases). The CDR3 is 16 residues long. Germline CDR1 MNHEY, CDR2 SMNVEV (reference sequence). The germline V and J ends were trimmed by 0 bases and 0 bases, with 9 bases remaining between them. CDR3 protein: CASSLSGPYSNQPQHF. The CDR3 DNA follows: TGTGCCAGCAGTTTATCGGGGCCGTATAGCAATCAGCCCCAGCATTTT.

This clonotype has only a few counts. This may be a read error: a much more frequent sequence differs by one nucleotide. V usage is TRBV13 and J usage is TRBJ2-2; tentatively, D is TRBD2 (6 bases). The germline V gene has CDR1 PRHDT and CDR2 FYEKMQ (reference sequence). The CDR3 is 12 amino acids. CDR3 loop: CASSLGGGELVF. For the CDR3, the DNA is TGTGCCAGCAGCTTAGGAGGCGGGGAGCTGGTTTTT.

This clonotype was detected ten times or more. J is TRBJ2-6 and V is TRBV6-2 or TRBV6-3, with unresolved D. From germline, CDR1 is MNHEY and CDR2 SVGEGT. The CDR3 spans 14 residues. Trimming took off 7 bases at V and 0 bases at J, with 7 bases between the two ends. The CDR3 here is CASKGSSGANVLTF. CDR3 in DNA: TGTGCCAGCAAAGGCTCCTCTGGGGCCAACGTCCTGACTTTC.

This clonotype showed up just a few times. The J gene is TRBJ1-1, the V gene TRBV20-1; D not resolved. The V and J ends lost 2 bases and 3 bases respectively, with 19 bases between them. Germline V gene lookup returns CDR1 DFQATT and CDR2 SNEGSKA (reference sequence). This CDR3 has 16 amino acids. CDR3 DNA sequence: TGCAGTGCTAGATCCTTCAACCTCGGGGTGGACACTGAAGCTTTCTTT. This encodes CSARSFNLGVDTEAFF.

This rearrangement joins TRBV5-1 to TRBJ2-1; D is ambiguous. The V and J ends lost 5 bases and 9 bases respectively, with 9 bases between them. CDR1 and CDR2 (germline): SGHRS, YFSETQ. This CDR3 spans 11 amino acids. The CDR3 sequence is CASRSVGEQFF. The CDR3 DNA is TGCGCCAGCAGATCGGTAGGTGAGCAGTTCTTC.

The V gene is TRBV6-2 or TRBV6-3, the J gene TRBJ1-5, with D possibly being TRBD1 (5 bases). Trimming removed 5 bases from V and 7 bases from J, with 15 bases in between. The CDR3 consists of 14 residues. The germline V gene has CDR1 MNHEY and CDR2 SVGEGT. The CDR3 DNA is TGTGCCAGCAGTCACGGGGGGTCTTGGCAGCCCCAGCATTTT. This encodes CASSHGGSWQPQHF.

The chain couples TRBV29-1 to TRBJ2-1, with D possibly being TRBD2 (5 bases). The V end lost 3 bases, the J end lost 0 bases, and 12 bases lay between the germline ends. The CDR3 consists of 15 residues. Germline V gene sequence: CDR1 SQVTM, CDR2 ANQGSEA. The DNA of the CDR3 is TGCAGCGTTGACCCCGGGAAAGGCTCCTACAATGAGCAGTTCTTC. Translation gives CSVDPGKGSYNEQFF.

This clonotype has a count of ten or more. The chain couples TRBV24-1 to TRBJ2-3; unclear D gene. From germline, CDR1 is KGHDR and CDR2 SFDVKD. Trimming shortened V by 1 base and J by 4 bases, and 2 bases separated the two germline ends. The CDR3 contains 12 residues. CDR3 sequence reads: CATSDFSDTQYF. CDR3 bases: TGTGCCACCAGTGATTTTTCAGATACGCAGTATTTT.

This clonotype appeared many times. The chain recombines TRBV6-1 with TRBJ1-1; 7 nucleotides line up with TRBD1. CDR3 length: 13 amino acids. V shed 7 bases and J 11 bases; nucleotides not matched to a gene: 13. CDR1 and CDR2 from the germline V gene are MNHNS and SASEGT. The CDR3 DNA follows: TGTGCCAGCATAGAAGGGGGCGCCGAGAGGGCTTTCTTT. Its translation: CASIEGGAERAFF.

Many counts were recorded for this clonotype. V gene TRBV30 combines with J gene TRBJ1-5; TRBD1 is a possible D gene (5 bases). Germline-derived CDR1 and CDR2 are GTSNPN and SVGIG (reference sequence). The CDR3 consists of 12 residues. The V end was cut by 3 bases, the J end by 7 bases, with 10 bases between. The CDR3 region has the DNA TGTGCCTGGAGCGGGACGAGCCAGCCCCAGCATTTT. It encodes CAWSGTSQPQHF.

This clonotype was counted many times. V is TRBV7-3 and J is TRBJ2-1, with 9 bases identical to TRBD2. Looked up from germline, CDR1 is SGHTA and CDR2 is FQGTGA. This CDR3 comprises 17 residues. The junction had 15 bases not matched to a gene; V was cut back by 5 bases and J by 7 bases. The CDR3 region is CASSPNPIGLAGNEQFF. For the CDR3, the DNA is TGTGCCAGCAGCCCAAACCCTATCGGGCTAGCGGGAAATGAGCAGTTCTTC.

This chain links TRBV24-1 with TRBJ2-5, with 7 bases that match TRBD2. V lost 3 bases, J lost 7 bases, and 16 bases stayed unmatched. The germline CDR1 and CDR2 sequences are KGHDR and SFDVKD. The CDR3 has 17 amino acids. The CDR3 DNA follows: TGTGCCACCAGTGATCCGGGAGGCGGTAGCTTCCAGGGGACCCAGTACTTC. Translated, it gives CATSDPGGGSFQGTQYF.

This clonotype has just a few counts. This sequence joins TRBV19 and TRBJ1-1; 10 nucleotides match TRBD1. V lost 3 bases to trimming and J lost 1 base; unmatched junction nucleotides: 5. Per germline, CDR1 LNHDA and CDR2 SQIVND (reference sequence). The CDR3 consists of 16 residues. In DNA form, the CDR3 reads TGTGCCAGTAGTATCCGCGGGACAGGGGCGAACACTGAAGCTTTCTTT. Amino acid sequence: CASSIRGTGANTEAFF.

The J gene is TRBJ2-2, the V gene TRBV19; 8 positions match TRBD1. J gave up 6 bases and V 7 bases, and 7 bases lay outside the gene matches. This CDR3 has 14 residues. Germline V gene data show CDR1 as LNHDA and CDR2 as SQIVND (reference sequence). The CDR3 sequence is CASNQRTGSGELFF. CDR3 in DNA: TGTGCCAGTAATCAGAGGACAGGGTCCGGGGAGCTGTTTTTT.

This chain links TRBV6-2 or TRBV6-3 with TRBJ2-3, with TRBD1 matching over 9 bases. Germline CDR1 MNHEY, CDR2 SVGEGT. The CDR3 spans 19 residues. The V and J ends lost 5 bases and 4 bases, in that order; junction bases with no gene match: 19. CDR3 DNA sequence: TGTGCCAGCAGTCGGGTACTCTTTCGGGACAGGGTCCTCGCAGATACGCAGTATTTT. Translation: CASSRVLFRDRVLADTQYF.

The chain carries TRBV7-3 and TRBJ2-7, with D hard to call. The CDR3 length is 13 residues. CDR1 is SGHTA, CDR2 FQGTGA, per germline. V dropped 5 bases and J dropped 3 bases, with 11 bases sitting between them. In DNA, the CDR3 is TGTGCCAGCAGCGTGGACGGCGGCTACGAGCAGTACTTC. It is translated as CASSVDGGYEQYF.

In its sample, this clonotype was seen many times. J is TRBJ1-4 and V is TRBV6-1; tentative D call: TRBD1 (5 bases). The CDR3 consists of 12 residues. The germline CDR1 and CDR2 sequences are MNHNS and SASEGT. Trimming removed 7 bases at V and 7 bases at J, with 10 bases between. CDR3 in amino acids: CASTVGVEKLFF. The CDR3 DNA reads as TGTGCCAGCACAGTGGGGGTTGAAAAACTGTTTTTT.